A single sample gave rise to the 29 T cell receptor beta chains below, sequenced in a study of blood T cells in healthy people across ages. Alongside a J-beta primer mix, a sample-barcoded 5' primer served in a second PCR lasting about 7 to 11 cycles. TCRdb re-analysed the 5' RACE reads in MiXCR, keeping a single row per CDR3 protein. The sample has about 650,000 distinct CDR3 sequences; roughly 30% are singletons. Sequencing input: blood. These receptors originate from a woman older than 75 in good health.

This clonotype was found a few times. CDR3 residues: CASSDRTGVAGYTF. The CDR3 DNA reads TGTGCCAGCAGTGATAGAACAGGGGTAGCTGGCTACACCTTC. The rearrangement links TRBV6-1 to TRBJ1-2, with TRBD1 matching 7 bases. The CDR3 sequence is 14 residues long. CDR1 MNHNS and CDR2 SASEGT come from the germline V gene. J lost 7 bases, V lost 3 bases, and 8 bases had no gene match.

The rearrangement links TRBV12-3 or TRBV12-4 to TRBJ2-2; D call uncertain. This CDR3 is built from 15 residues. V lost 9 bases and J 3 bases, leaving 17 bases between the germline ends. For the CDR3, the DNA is TGTGCCAGTTGTGGGCAGGAGAAATACACCGGGGAGCTGTTTTTT. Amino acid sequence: CASCGQEKYTGELFF.

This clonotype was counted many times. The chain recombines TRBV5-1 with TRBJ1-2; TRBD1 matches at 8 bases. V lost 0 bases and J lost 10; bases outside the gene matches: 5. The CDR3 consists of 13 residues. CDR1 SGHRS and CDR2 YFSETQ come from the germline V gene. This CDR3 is CASSLEGQEDYTF. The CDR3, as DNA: TGCGCCAGCAGCTTGGAGGGACAGGAGGACTACACCTTC.

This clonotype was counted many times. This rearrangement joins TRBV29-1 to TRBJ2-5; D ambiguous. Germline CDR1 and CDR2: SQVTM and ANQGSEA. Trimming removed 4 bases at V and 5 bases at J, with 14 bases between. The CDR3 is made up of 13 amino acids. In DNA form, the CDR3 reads TGCAGCGTTGGTTACACCCCTAGGGAGACCCAGTACTTC. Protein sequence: CSVGYTPRETQYF.

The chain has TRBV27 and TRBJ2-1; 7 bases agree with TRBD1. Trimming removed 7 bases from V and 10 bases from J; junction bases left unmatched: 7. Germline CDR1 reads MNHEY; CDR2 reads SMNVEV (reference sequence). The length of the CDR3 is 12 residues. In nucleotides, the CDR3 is TGTGCCAGCAACTACAGGGGTGGGGAGCAGTTCTTC. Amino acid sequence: CASNYRGGEQFF.

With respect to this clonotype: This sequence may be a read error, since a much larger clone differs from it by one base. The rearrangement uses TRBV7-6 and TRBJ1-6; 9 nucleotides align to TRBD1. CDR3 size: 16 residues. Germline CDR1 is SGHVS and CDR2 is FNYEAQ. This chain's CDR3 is CVSSLLTGGANSPLHF. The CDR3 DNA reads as TGTGTCAGCAGCCTTCTGACAGGGGGGGCAAATTCACCCCTCCACTTT.

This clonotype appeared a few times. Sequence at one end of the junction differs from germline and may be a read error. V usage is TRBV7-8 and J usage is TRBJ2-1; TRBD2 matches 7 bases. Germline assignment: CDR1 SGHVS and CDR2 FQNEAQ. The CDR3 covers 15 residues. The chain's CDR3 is CVSSLDTGGYNEQFF. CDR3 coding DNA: TGTGTCAGCAGCTTAGACACGGGAGGCTACAATGAGCAGTTCTTC.

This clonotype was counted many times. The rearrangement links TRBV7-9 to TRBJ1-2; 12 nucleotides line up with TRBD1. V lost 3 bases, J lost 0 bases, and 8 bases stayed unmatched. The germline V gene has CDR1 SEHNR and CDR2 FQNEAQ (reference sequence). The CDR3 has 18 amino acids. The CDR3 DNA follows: TGTGCCAGCAGCTTGAACCCCGGGACAGGGGGCCCTAACTATGGCTACACCTTC. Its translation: CASSLNPGTGGPNYGYTF. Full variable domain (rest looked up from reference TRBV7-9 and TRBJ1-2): DTGVSQNPRHKITKRGQNVTFRCDPISEHNRLYWYRQTLGQGPEFLTYFQNEAQLEKSRLLSDRFSAERPKGSFSTLEIQRTEQGDSAMYLCASSLNPGTGGPNYGYTFGSGTRLTVV.

This CDR3 is CSARVGTGELYEQYF. CDR3 nucleotide sequence: TGCAGTGCTAGAGTGGGGACAGGTGAATTATACGAGCAGTACTTC. J is TRBJ2-7 and V is TRBV20-1; 8 nucleotides agree with TRBD1. Germline CDR1 reads DFQATT; CDR2 reads SNEGSKA (reference sequence). V shed 1 base and J 4 bases; nucleotides not matched to a gene: 9. The CDR3 has 15 residues.

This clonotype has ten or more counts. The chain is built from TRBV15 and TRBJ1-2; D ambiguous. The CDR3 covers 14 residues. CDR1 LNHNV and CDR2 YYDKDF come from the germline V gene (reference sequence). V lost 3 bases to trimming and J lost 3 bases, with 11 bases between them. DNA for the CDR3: TGTGCCACCAGCAGTCCGGACGGACACTATGGCTACACCTTC. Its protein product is CATSSPDGHYGYTF. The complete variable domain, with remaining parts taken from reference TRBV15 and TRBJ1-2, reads DAMVIQNPRYQVTQFGKPVTLSCSQTLNHNVMYWYQQKSSQAPKLLFHYYDKDFNNEADTPDNFQSRRPNTSFCFLDIRSPGLGDTAMYLCATSSPDGHYGYTFGSGTRLTVV.

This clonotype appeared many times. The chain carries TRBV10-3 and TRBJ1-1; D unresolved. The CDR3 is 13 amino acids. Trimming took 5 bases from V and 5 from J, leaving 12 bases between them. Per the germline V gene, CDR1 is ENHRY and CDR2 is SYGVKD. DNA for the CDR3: TGTGCCATCAGTCGGACCGACGGGACTGAAGCTTTCTTT. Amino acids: CAISRTDGTEAFF.

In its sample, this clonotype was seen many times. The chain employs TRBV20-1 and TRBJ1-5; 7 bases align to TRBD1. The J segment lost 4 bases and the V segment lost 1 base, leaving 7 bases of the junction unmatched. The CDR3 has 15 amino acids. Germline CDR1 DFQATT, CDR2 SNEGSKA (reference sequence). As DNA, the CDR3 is TGCAGTGCTAGAGCATCGACAGGGCCAAATCAGCCCCAGCATTTT. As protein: CSARASTGPNQPQHF.

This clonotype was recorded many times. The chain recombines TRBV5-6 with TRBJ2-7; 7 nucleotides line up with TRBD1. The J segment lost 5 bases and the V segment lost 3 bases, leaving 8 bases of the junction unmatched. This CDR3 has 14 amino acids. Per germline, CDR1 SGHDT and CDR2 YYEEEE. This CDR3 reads CASSYRGGLNEQYF. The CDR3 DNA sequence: TGTGCCAGCAGCTACAGGGGCGGGTTGAACGAGCAGTACTTC.

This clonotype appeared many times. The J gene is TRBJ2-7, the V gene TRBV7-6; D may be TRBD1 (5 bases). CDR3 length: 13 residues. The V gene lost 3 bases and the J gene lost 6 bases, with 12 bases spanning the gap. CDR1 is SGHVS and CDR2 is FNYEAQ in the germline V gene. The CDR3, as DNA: TGTGCCAGCAGCTTTAAAGGGGCTAGCGAGCAGTACTTC. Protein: CASSFKGASEQYF. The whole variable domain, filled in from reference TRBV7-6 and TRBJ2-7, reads GAGVSQSPRYKVTKRGQDVALRCDPISGHVSLYWYRQALGQGPEFLTYFNYEAQQDKSGLPNDRFSAERPEGSISTLTIQRTEQRDSAMYRCASSFKGASEQYFGPGTRLTVT.

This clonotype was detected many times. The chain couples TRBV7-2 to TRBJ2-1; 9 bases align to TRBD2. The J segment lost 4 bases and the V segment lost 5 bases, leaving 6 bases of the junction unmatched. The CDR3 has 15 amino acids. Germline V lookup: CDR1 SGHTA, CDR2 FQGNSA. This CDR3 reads CASSRERGEYNEQFF. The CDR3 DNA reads TGTGCCAGCAGCCGTGAGCGGGGGGAATACAATGAGCAGTTCTTC. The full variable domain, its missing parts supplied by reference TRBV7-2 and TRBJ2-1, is GAGVSQSPSNKVTEKGKDVELRCDPISGHTALYWYRQSLGQGLEFLIYFQGNSAPDKSGLPSDRFSAERTGGSVSTLTIQRTQQEDSAVYLCASSRERGEYNEQFFGPGTRLTVL.

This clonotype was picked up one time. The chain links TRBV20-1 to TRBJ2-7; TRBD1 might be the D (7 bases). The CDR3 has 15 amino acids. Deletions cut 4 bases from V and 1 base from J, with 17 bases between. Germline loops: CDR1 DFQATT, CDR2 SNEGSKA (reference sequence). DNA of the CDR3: TGCAGTGCTAAGGTTTGGGCAGGGGGGTCCTACGAGCAGTACTTC. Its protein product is CSAKVWAGGSYEQYF.

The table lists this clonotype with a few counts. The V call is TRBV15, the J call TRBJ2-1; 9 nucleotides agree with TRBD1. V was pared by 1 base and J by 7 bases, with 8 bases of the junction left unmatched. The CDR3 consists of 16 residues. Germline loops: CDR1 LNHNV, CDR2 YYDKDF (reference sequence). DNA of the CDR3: TGTGCCACCAGCAGAGCCACCGGGACAGGGTTTAATGAGCAGTTCTTC. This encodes CATSRATGTGFNEQFF.

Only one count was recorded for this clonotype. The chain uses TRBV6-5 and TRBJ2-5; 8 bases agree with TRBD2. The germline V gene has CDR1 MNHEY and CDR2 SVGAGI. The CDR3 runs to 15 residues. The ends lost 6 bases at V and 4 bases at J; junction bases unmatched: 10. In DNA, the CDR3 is TGTGCCAGCAGGTTAACTAGCGGAGCAGCAGAGACCCAGTACTTC. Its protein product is CASRLTSGAAETQYF.

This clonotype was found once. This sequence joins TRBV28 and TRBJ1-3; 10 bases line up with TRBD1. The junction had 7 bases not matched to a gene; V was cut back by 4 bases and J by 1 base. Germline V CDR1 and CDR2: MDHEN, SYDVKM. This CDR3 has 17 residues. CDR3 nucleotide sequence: TGTGCCAGCAGTTCCTATGGACAGGGGGAATCTGGAAACACCATATATTTT. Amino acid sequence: CASSSYGQGESGNTIYF.

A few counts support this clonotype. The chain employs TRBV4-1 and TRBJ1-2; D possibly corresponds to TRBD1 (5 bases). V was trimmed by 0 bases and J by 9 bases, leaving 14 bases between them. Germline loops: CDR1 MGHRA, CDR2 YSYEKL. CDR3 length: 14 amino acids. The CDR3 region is CASSQDPGTESYTF. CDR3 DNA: TGCGCCAGCAGCCAAGACCCGGGGACGGAGAGCTACACCTTC.

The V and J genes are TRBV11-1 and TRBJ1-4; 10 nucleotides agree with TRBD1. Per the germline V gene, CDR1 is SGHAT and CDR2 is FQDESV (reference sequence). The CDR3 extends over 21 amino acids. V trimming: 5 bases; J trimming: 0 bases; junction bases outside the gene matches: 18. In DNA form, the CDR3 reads TGTGCCAGCAGCAACTGGAAGGCCGGGGACAGGGGAAGGACAACTAATGAAAAACTGTTTTTT. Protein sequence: CASSNWKAGDRGRTTNEKLFF. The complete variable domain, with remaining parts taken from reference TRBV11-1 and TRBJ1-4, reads EAEVAQSPRYKITEKSQAVAFWCDPISGHATLYWYRQILGQGPELLVQFQDESVVDDSQLPKDRFSAERLKGVDSTLKIQPAELGDSAMYLCASSNWKAGDRGRTTNEKLFFGSGTQLSVL.

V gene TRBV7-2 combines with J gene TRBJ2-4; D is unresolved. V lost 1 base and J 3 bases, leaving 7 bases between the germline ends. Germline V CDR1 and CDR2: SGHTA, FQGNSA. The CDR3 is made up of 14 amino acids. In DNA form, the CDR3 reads TGTGCCAGCAGCTTAGTTGGCAGCAAAAACATTCAGTACTTC. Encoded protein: CASSLVGSKNIQYF.

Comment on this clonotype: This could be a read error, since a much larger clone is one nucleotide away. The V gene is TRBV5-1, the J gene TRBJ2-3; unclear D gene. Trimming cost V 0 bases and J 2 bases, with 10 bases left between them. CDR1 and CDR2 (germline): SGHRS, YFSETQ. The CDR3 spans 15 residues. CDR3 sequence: CASSLEPKITDTQYF. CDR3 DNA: TGCGCCAGCAGCTTGGAACCGAAAATCACAGATACGCAGTATTTT.

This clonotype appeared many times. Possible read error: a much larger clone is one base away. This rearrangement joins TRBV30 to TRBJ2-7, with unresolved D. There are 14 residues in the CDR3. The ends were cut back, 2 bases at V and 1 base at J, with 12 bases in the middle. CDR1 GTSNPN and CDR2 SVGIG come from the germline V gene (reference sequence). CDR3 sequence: CAWSCSERSYEQYF. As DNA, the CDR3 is TGTGCCTGGAGTTGCAGTGAACGGTCCTACGAGCAGTACTTC.

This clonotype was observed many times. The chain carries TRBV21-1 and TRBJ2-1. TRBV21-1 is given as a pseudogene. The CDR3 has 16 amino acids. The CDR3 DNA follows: TGTGCCAGCAGCAAAGCGCGGACGCCTGGGAACAATGAGCAGTTCTTC. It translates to CASSKARTPGNNEQFF.

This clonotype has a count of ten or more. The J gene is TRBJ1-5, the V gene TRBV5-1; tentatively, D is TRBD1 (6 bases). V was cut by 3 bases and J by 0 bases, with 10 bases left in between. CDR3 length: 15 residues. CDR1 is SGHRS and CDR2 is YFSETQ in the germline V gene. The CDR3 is CASSWDNYSNQPQHF. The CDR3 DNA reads TGCGCCAGCAGCTGGGACAATTATAGCAATCAGCCCCAGCATTTT.

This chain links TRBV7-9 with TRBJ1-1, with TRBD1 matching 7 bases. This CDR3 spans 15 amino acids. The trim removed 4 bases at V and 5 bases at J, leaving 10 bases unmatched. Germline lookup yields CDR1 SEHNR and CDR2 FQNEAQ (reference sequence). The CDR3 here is CASSYETGRNTEAFF. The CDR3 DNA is TGTGCCAGCAGCTACGAGACAGGGCGAAATACTGAAGCTTTCTTT.

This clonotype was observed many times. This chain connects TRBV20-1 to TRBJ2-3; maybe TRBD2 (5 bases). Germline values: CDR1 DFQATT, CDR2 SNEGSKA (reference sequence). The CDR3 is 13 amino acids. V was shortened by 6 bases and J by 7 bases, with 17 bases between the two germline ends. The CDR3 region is CSAFWTPSHTQYF. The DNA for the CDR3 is TGCAGTGCGTTTTGGACTCCAAGCCATACGCAGTATTTT.

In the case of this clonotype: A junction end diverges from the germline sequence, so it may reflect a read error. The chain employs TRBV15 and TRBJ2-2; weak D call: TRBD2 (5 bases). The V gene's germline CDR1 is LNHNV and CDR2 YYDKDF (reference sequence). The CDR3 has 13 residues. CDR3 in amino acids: CATSRGATGEPFF. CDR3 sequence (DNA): TGTGCCACCAGCAGAGGGGCAACCGGGGAGCCGTTTTTT.